The 24 T cell receptor beta chains listed next were all sequenced from one sample in a study of cytomegalovirus exposure and HLA in healthy donors (dated by TCRdb to about 2017). The library came from the immunoSEQ multiplex PCR assay. A mixture of 60 forward primers for TCR Vbeta segments and 13 reverse primers for TCR Jbeta segments was used in the multiplex PCR. TCRdb retrieved this table from immuneACCESS and kept in-frame rearrangements only. Not all clones are present; in checked studies, unresolved V genes account for under half, and no reason is known for the remainder. This sample holds roughly 200,000 clones; about 81% were observed only once. About 2.6% of the sample is held by the ten biggest clonotypes. Source material: PBMCs. Receptor source: a woman in her thirties or forties in good health and CMV-seronegative.

J is TRBJ1-5 and V is TRBV6-1; D remains unclear. The CDR3 has 15 amino acids. Germline values: CDR1 MNHNS, CDR2 SASEGT. Trimming left V 3 bases short and J 2 bases short, with 11 bases between. CDR3 loop: CASSESGWGNQPQHF. The CDR3 region has the DNA TGTGCCAGCAGTGAGTCGGGATGGGGCAATCAGCCCCAGCATTTT.

The V call is TRBV18, the J call TRBJ2-5; TRBD1 is a possible D gene (5 bases). Trimming removed 3 bases from V and 2 bases from J, with 10 bases in between. Germline CDR1 and CDR2: KGHSH and LQKENI. The CDR3 is 14 residues long. The CDR3 DNA is TGTGCCAGCTCACCGCAGGGTGGACAAGAGACCCAGTACTTC. Amino acid sequence: CASSPQGGQETQYF.

This chain joins TRBV30 and TRBJ1-5, with D tentatively TRBD1 (6 bases). Germline CDR1 and CDR2: GTSNPN and SVGIG (reference sequence). The CDR3 consists of 15 residues. Trimming cost V 1 base and J 0 bases, with 10 bases left between them. CDR3 nucleotide sequence: TGTGCCTGGAGTGAACAGGGTTATAGCAATCAGCCCCAGCATTTT. Amino acids: CAWSEQGYSNQPQHF.

The gene calls are TRBV5-1 and TRBJ1-2, with 9 bases identical to TRBD1. Trimming removed 4 bases from V and 4 bases from J; junction bases left unmatched: 11. From germline, CDR1 is SGHRS and CDR2 YFSETQ. The CDR3 length is 16 residues. CDR3 sequence reads: CASSQNRGRTAYGYTF. The CDR3 nucleotides are TGCGCCAGCAGCCAAAACAGGGGGCGCACCGCCTATGGCTACACCTTC.

J is TRBJ2-5 and V is TRBV19; 8 bases are a match to TRBD2. The trim removed 3 bases at V and 5 bases at J, leaving 8 bases unmatched. Germline values: CDR1 LNHDA, CDR2 SQIVND (reference sequence). The CDR3 runs to 15 residues. In DNA form, the CDR3 reads TGTGCCAGTAGTATCCTCTTAGCGGGACTGGAGACCCAGTACTTC. Protein product: CASSILLAGLETQYF.

In DNA, the CDR3 is TGTGCCAGCAGTCAGACAGGGGGCAGAAACACCATATATTTT. Protein product: CASSQTGGRNTIYF. The rearrangement uses TRBV13 and TRBJ1-3; 10 nucleotides agree with TRBD1. J lost 5 bases, V lost 6 bases, and 4 bases had no gene match. The germline CDR1 and CDR2 sequences are PRHDT and FYEKMQ (reference sequence). This CDR3 has 14 residues.

The chain recombines TRBV4-1 with TRBJ1-3, with unresolved D. The CDR3 consists of 16 residues. The germline V and J ends were trimmed by 1 base and 4 bases, with 14 bases remaining between them. Germline lookup yields CDR1 MGHRA and CDR2 YSYEKL. Written as DNA, the CDR3 is TGCGCCAGCAGCCAAGTTGGGGAGGCAGCGGGAAACACCATATATTTT. Translating it yields CASSQVGEAAGNTIYF.

This clone was seen a handful of times. The rearrangement joins TRBV19 to TRBJ1-4, with a possible D match to TRBD1 (6 bases). The CDR3 totals 15 residues. V lost 4 bases, J lost 3 bases, and 12 bases lay in between. The germline V gene has CDR1 LNHDA and CDR2 SQIVND (reference sequence). CDR3 residues: CASSSQGSANEKLFF. In DNA form, the CDR3 reads TGTGCCAGTAGTAGTCAGGGGAGCGCTAATGAAAAACTGTTTTTT.

The chain carries TRBV2 and TRBJ2-3; the match to TRBD2 covers 9 bases. The germline V gene has CDR1 SNHLY and CDR2 FYNNEI. After removal of 7 bases from V and 6 bases from J, the junction contained 8 bases not matched to a gene. The CDR3 totals 14 residues. In DNA, the CDR3 is TGTGCCAGCATGGGGCGGGGGGGGGCCGATACGCAGTATTTT. Residues: CASMGRGGADTQYF.

The V call is TRBV10-1, the J call TRBJ2-1; 8 bases agree with TRBD2. Losses at the gene ends were 4 bases for V and 10 bases for J; bases not matched to a gene: 24. This CDR3 comprises 19 residues. The germline CDR1 and CDR2 sequences are WNHNN and SYGVQD (reference sequence). This chain's CDR3 is CASSGIYGPDSGMVGEQFF. The DNA of the CDR3 is TGCGCCAGCAGTGGAATTTATGGTCCAGATAGCGGGATGGTGGGGGAGCAGTTCTTC.

V and J are TRBV5-1 and TRBJ2-1, with 12 bases matching TRBD2. Germline trimming cut 7 bases from V and 5 bases from J; bases unmatched to any gene: 7. This CDR3 contains 15 residues. Per germline, CDR1 SGHRS and CDR2 YFSETQ. The DNA of the CDR3 is TGCGCCAGCGAAGAACTAGCGGGAGGAGACAATGAGCAGTTCTTC. This gives the protein CASEELAGGDNEQFF.

This clone was recorded once. The rearrangement joins TRBV10-3 to TRBJ2-7; TRBD1 matches 9 bases. Looked up from germline, CDR1 is ENHRY and CDR2 is SYGVKD. This CDR3 comprises 16 residues. V was clipped by 0 bases and J by 6 bases; unmatched bases: 9. DNA of the CDR3: TGTGCCATCAGTGAGTCGAAGGGGACAGGGCTTTTCGAGCAGTACTTC. Protein sequence: CAISESKGTGLFEQYF.

This clone has a single count. The gene calls are TRBV7-9 and TRBJ1-2; D ambiguous. Between the trimmed V and J ends, which lost 1 base and 4 bases, there was a span of 7 bases. This CDR3 region has 13 residues. CDR1 and CDR2 from the germline V gene are SEHNR and FQNEAQ (reference sequence). In DNA form, the CDR3 reads TGTGCCAGCAGCTTAGATGGCAGCTATGGCTACACCTTC. As protein: CASSLDGSYGYTF.

This clone has a handful of counts. This chain uses TRBV27 with TRBJ2-7; 7 nucleotides line up with TRBD2. The CDR3 totals 15 residues. Looked up from germline, CDR1 is MNHEY and CDR2 is SMNVEV (reference sequence). The V segment lost 8 bases and the J segment 2 bases; nucleotides outside the gene matches: 12. This CDR3 is CASSAYRSGTYEQYF. The CDR3 DNA is TGTGCCAGCTCCGCCTACCGCAGCGGGACCTACGAGCAGTACTTC.

The rearrangement joins TRBV5-5 to TRBJ2-7; 10 bases align to TRBD1. Germline V CDR1 and CDR2: SGHKS, YYEKEE (reference sequence). The trim removed 3 bases at V and 2 bases at J, leaving 2 bases unmatched. The CDR3 contains 14 residues. CDR3 in DNA: TGTGCCAGCAGCTATGACAGGGGGCCCTACGAGCAGTACTTC. Its translation: CASSYDRGPYEQYF.

In DNA form, the CDR3 reads TGCGCCAGCAGCCTGGGACAGGCCGGCAAGTTGGGGAGAAAACTGTTTTTT. Translation gives CASSLGQAGKLGRKLFF. The V call is TRBV5-1, the J call TRBJ1-4, with 8 nucleotides matching TRBD1. Looked up from germline, CDR1 is SGHRS and CDR2 is YFSETQ. Losses at the gene ends were 4 bases for V and 10 bases for J; bases not matched to a gene: 18. The CDR3 is made up of 17 amino acids.

The chain uses TRBV19 and TRBJ2-7; D is perhaps TRBD1 (6 bases). V dropped 8 bases and J dropped 5 bases, with 16 bases sitting between them. The CDR3 runs to 13 residues. In germline, CDR1 is LNHDA, CDR2 SQIVND (reference sequence). In DNA form, the CDR3 reads TGTGCCAGTTCCCCGGGACACACCCACGAGCAGTACTTC. This sequence encodes CASSPGHTHEQYF.

The V gene is TRBV5-1, the J gene TRBJ1-2; D might be TRBD1 (6 bases). Trimming removed 0 bases at V and 3 bases at J, with 9 bases between. The germline V gene encodes CDR1 SGHRS and CDR2 YFSETQ. This CDR3 has 14 residues. The CDR3 bases are TGCGCCAGCAGCTTGGCCCCAGGGGACTATGGCTACACCTTC. Translating it yields CASSLAPGDYGYTF.

The rearrangement joins TRBV4-1 to TRBJ2-3, with 8 bases that match TRBD2. The CDR3 length is 15 residues. J gave up 4 bases and V 2 bases, and 5 bases lay outside the gene matches. In germline, CDR1 is MGHRA, CDR2 YSYEKL. The CDR3 DNA reads TGCGCCAGCAGCCAACCAGCGGGAGCCCCAGATACGCAGTATTTT. It yields the protein CASSQPAGAPDTQYF.

V is TRBV6-1 and J is TRBJ1-5; no firm D call. Germline V gene sequence: CDR1 MNHNS, CDR2 SASEGT. The CDR3 is 14 residues long. Trimming pared 6 bases from V and 6 bases from J, leaving 15 bases between. The CDR3 protein is CASSGEMTRQPQHF. The CDR3 DNA reads TGTGCCAGCAGCGGGGAGATGACTCGTCAGCCCCAGCATTTT.

The chain uses TRBV6-1 and TRBJ1-1, with TRBD1 as a possible D gene (5 bases). CDR1 MNHNS and CDR2 SASEGT come from the germline V gene. This CDR3 contains 12 residues. Trimming removed 8 bases from V and 6 bases from J, with 13 bases in between. The CDR3 loop is CASRGLLPEAFF. CDR3 bases: TGTGCCAGCCGGGGACTTCTCCCTGAAGCTTTCTTT.

V and J are TRBV9 and TRBJ2-1; TRBD2 agrees at 9 bases. Germline V lookup: CDR1 SGDLS, CDR2 YYNGEE. Losses at the gene ends were 5 bases for V and 0 bases for J; bases not matched to a gene: 0. The CDR3 spans 14 residues. Written as DNA, the CDR3 is TGTGCCAGCAGTAGCGGGAGCTCCTACAATGAGCAGTTCTTC. Translated, it gives CASSSGSSYNEQFF.

V usage is TRBV27 and J usage is TRBJ2-1; 9 nucleotides line up with TRBD2. V dropped 3 bases and J dropped 5; count of bases not matched to a gene: 2. The germline V gene has CDR1 MNHEY and CDR2 SMNVEV (reference sequence). This CDR3 comprises 14 residues. The CDR3 sequence is CASSLTSGNNEQFF. DNA of the CDR3: TGTGCCAGCAGTTTGACTAGCGGAAACAATGAGCAGTTCTTC.

The chain employs TRBV9 and TRBJ2-1; 9 bases line up with TRBD1. V dropped 1 base and J dropped 9; count of bases not matched to a gene: 14. This CDR3 spans 17 amino acids. The germline gives CDR1 SGDLS, CDR2 YYNGEE. CDR3 nucleotide sequence: TGTGCCAGCAGCGTACGGGACAGGGCATTTAGGGGCAGTGAGCAGTTCTTC. Amino acid sequence: CASSVRDRAFRGSEQFF.